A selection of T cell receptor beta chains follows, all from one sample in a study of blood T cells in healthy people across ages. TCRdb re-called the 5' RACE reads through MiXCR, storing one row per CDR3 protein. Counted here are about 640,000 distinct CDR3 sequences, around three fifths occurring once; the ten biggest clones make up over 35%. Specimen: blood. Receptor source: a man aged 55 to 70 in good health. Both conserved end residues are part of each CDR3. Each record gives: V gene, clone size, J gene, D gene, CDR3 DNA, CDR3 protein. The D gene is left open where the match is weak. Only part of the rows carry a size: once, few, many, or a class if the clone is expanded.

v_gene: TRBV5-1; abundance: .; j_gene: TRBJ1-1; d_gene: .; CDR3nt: TGCGCCAGCAGCTTGGTGCCTCCGAATACTGAAGCTTTCTTT; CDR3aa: CASSLVPPNTEAFF
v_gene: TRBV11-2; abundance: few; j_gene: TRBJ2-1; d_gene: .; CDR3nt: TGTGCCAGCAGCGCGACAGTTAACAATGAGCAGTTCTTC; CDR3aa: CASSATVNNEQFF
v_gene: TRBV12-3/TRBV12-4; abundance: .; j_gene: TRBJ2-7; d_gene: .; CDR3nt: TGTGCCAGCAGTAACTCCCGCGAAGACGATGAGCAGTACTTC; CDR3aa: CASSNSREDDEQYF
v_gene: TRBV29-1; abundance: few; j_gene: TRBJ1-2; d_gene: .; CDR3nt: TGCAGCGTTGGCGAGAGCTATGGCTACACCTTC; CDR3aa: CSVGESYGYTF
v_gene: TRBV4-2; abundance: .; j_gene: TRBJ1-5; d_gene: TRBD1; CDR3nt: TGTGCCAGCAGCCTGACAGGGTGGAATAGCAATCAGCCCCAGCATTTT; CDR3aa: CASSLTGWNSNQPQHF
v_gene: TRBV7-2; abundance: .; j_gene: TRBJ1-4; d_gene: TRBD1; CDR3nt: TGTGCCAGCAGCTTAGGGGACAGGGTAAAGGAAAAACTGTTTTTT; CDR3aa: CASSLGDRVKEKLFF
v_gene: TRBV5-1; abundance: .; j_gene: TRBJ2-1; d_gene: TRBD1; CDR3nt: TGCGCCAGCACCACGAGGACAGGGGACACCAATGAGCAGTTCTTC; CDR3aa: CASTTRTGDTNEQFF
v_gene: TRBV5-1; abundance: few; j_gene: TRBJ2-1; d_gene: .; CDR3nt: TGCGCCAGCAGCTTCGGCTTCTCTTACAATGAGCAGTTCTTC; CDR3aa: CASSFGFSYNEQFF
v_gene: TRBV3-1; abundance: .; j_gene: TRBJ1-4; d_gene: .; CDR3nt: TGTGCCAGCAGCCAGGGACCAACTAATGAAAAACTGTTTTTT; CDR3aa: CASSQGPTNEKLFF
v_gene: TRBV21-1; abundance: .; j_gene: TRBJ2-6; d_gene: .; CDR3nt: TGTGCCAGCAGCAGGGTTGGACAGGCCAGCTCTGGGGCCAACGTCCTGACTTTC; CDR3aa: CASSRVGQASSGANVLTF
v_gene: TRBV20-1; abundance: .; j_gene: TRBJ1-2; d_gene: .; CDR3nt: TGCAGTGCTAGAGATTCCAGGGCCCCCTATGGCTACACCTTC; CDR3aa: CSARDSRAPYGYTF
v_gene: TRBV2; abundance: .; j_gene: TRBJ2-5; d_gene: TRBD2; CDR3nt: TGTGCCAGCAGTGCGACTAGCGGCATACAAGAGACCCAGTACTTC; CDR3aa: CASSATSGIQETQYF
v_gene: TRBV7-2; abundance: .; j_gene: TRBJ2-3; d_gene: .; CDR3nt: TGTGCCAGCAGCTTAGAGACAGGCACAGATACGCAGTATTTT; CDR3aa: CASSLETGTDTQYF
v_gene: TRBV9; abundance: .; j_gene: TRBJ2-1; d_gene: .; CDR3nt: TGTGCCAGCTCCCTAGAGGGGGTATACAATGAGCAGTTCTTC; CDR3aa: CASSLEGVYNEQFF
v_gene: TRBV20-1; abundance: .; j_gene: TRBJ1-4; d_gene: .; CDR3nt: TGCAGTGCTAGGACAGGCGGTAATGAAAAACTGTTTTTT; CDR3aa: CSARTGGNEKLFF
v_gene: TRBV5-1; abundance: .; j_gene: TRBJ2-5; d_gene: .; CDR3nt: TGCGCCAGCAGCGCGGGACAAGCAAAAGAGACCCAGTACTTC; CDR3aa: CASSAGQAKETQYF
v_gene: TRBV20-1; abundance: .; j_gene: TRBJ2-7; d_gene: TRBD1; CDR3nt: TGCAGTGCTCCCGGGTTGACAGGGGGCTCCTACGAGCAGTACTTC; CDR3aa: CSAPGLTGGSYEQYF
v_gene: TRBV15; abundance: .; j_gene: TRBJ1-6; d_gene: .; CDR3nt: TGTGCCACCAGCAGAGATCGGTCGGGGGCGTATAATTCACCCCTCCACTTT; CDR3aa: CATSRDRSGAYNSPLHF
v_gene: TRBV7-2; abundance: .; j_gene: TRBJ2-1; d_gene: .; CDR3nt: TGTGCCAGCAGCCCCTCACTGGGATTCTCCTACAATGAGCAGTTCTTC; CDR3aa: CASSPSLGFSYNEQFF
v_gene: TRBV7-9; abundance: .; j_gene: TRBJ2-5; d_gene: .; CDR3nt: TGTGCCAGCAGATCCAATAAAGAGACCCAGTACTTC; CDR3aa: CASRSNKETQYF
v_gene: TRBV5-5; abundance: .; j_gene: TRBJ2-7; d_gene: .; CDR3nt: TGTGCCAGCAGCCTCTTGGGCCAGGGGGGGTCCTACGAGCAGTACTTC; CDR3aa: CASSLLGQGGSYEQYF
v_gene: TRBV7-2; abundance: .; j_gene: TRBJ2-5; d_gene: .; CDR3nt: TGTGCCAGCAGCTTAGGATGGGGGCGAGGTAGGAATGAGCAGTACTTC; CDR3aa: CASSLGWGRGRNEQYF
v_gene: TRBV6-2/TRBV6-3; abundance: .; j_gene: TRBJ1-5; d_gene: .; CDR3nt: TGTGCCAGCAGCCGCCAGCATGGGGTAGGCAATCAGCCCCAGCATTTT; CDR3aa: CASSRQHGVGNQPQHF
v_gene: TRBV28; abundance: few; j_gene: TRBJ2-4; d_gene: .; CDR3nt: TGTGCCAGCAGTTTACCACGACAGTTAGGTACGATAGCCAAAAACATTCAGTACTTC; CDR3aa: CASSLPRQLGTIAKNIQYF
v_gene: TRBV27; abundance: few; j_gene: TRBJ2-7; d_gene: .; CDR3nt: TGTGCCAGCATTAGGGGTTACGAGCAGTACTTC; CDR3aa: CASIRGYEQYF
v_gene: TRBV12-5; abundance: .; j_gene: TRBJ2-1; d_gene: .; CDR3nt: TGTGCTAGTGGTCTCCTCCAGGGGGGCGGGGAGCAGTTCTTC; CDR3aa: CASGLLQGGGEQFF
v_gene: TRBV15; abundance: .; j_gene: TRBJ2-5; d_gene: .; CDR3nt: TGTGCCACTCGGACATTGGAGACCCAGTACTTC; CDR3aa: CATRTLETQYF
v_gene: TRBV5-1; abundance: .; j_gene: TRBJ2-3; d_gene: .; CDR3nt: TGCGCCAGCAGCACCGGGGCAGGGAACCAGAGGTCCACAGATACGCAGTATTTT; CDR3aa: CASSTGAGNQRSTDTQYF
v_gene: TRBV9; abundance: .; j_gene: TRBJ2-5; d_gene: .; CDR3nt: TGTGCCAGCAGCGTAGCCCCCGGACGAGAGACCCAGTACTTC; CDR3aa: CASSVAPGRETQYF
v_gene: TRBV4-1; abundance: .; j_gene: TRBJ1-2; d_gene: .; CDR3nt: TGCGCCAGCAGCCCACAGGGCATCAACTATGACTACACCTTC; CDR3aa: CASSPQGINYDYTF
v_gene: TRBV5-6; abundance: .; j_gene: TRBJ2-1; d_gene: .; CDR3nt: TGTGCCAGCAGCGTGGTCGGGGCAGCCAATGAGCAGTTCTTC; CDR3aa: CASSVVGAANEQFF
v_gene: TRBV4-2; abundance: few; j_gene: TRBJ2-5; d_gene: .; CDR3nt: TGTGCCAGCAGCCAAGACCTAGCAGCATATCAAACCCAGTACTTC; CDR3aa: CASSQDLAAYQTQYF
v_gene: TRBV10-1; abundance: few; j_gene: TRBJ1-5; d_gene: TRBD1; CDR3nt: TGCGCCAGCAGTGACCTGGGACAGTGCGGCAATCAGCCCCAGCATTTT; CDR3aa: CASSDLGQCGNQPQHF
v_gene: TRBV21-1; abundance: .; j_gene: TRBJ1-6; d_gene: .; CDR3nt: TGTGCCAGCAGCAAAGAAGACCAACCGGCACCCCTCCACTTT; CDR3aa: CASSKEDQPAPLHF
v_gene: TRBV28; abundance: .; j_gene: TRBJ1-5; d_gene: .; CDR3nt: TGTGCCAGCAGTTTGAGTCATCGGATCAATCAGCCCCAGCATTTT; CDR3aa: CASSLSHRINQPQHF
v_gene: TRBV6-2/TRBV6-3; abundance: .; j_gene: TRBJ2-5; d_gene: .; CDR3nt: TGTGCCAGCAGTTACTCGGGCGGGGATAAGACCCAGTACTTC; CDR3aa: CASSYSGGDKTQYF
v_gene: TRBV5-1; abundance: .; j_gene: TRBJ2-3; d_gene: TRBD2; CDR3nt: TGCGCCAGCAGCTTGTCGGGGGGGGCACCTCGCACAGATGCGCAGTATTTT; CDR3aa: CASSLSGGAPRTDAQYF
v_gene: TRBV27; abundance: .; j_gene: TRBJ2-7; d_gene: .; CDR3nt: TGTGCCAGCAGCTTCCCGCGGAACGAGCAGTACTTC; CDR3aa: CASSFPRNEQYF
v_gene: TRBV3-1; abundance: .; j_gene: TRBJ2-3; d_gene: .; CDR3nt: TGTGCCAGCAGCCAAGATCCCCCCAGGGGAGGCACAGATACGCAGTATTTT; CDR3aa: CASSQDPPRGGTDTQYF
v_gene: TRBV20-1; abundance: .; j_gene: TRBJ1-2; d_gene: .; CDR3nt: TGCAGTGCAAGGACACCGGAAAATAACTATGGCTACACCTTC; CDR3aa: CSARTPENNYGYTF
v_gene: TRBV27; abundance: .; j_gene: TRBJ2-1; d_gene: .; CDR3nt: TGTGCCAGCAGCCCCAGGGGGGCTCGGGGGAATGAGCAGTTCTTC; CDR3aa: CASSPRGARGNEQFF
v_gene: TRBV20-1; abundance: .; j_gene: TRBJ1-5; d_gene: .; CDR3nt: TGCAGTGCTAGTATACCGAGTCAGCCCCAGCATTTT; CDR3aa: CSASIPSQPQHF
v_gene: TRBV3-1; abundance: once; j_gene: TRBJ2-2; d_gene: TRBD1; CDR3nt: TGTGCCAGCAGCCAGCACCGGGACAGGGGGACCGGGGAGCTGTTTTTT; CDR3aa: CASSQHRDRGTGELFF
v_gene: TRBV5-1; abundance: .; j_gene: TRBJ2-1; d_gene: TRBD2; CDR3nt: TGCGCCAGCAGCTTGGGAGCGGGGGGCGCTTACAATGAGCAGTTCTTC; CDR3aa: CASSLGAGGAYNEQFF
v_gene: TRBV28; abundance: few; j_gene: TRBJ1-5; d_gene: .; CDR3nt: TGTGCCACTTCGGGGCTTCAGCCCCAGCATTTT; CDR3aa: CATSGLQPQHF
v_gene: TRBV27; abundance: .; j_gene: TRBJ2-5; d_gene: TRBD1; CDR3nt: TGTGCCAGCAGTTCACAGGGGGCTCGGGGGGAGACCCAGTACTTC; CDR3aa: CASSSQGARGETQYF
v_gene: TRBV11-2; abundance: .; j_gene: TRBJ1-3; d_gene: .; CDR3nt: TGTGCCAGCAGCTCCTACCCAAACACCATATATTTT; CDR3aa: CASSSYPNTIYF
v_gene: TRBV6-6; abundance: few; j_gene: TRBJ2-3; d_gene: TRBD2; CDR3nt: TGTGCCAGCAGGCTCGGGGGGGGGGATACGCAGTATTTT; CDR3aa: CASRLGGGDTQYF
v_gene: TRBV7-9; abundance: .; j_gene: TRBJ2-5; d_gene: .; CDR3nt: TGTGCCAGCAGCTTAGTAGGAGCCGTAGAGACCCAGTACTTC; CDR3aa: CASSLVGAVETQYF
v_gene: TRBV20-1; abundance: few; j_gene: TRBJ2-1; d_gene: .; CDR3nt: TGCAGTGCTAGCCGCTCGTACAATGAGCAGTTCTTC; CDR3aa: CSASRSYNEQFF